Listed below are T cell receptor beta chains from one sample, sequenced in a study of cytomegalovirus exposure and HLA in healthy donors. This table comes from immunoSEQ multiplex PCR, and its TCRdb copy is limited to in-frame clones, with some not included. This table holds 95,000 to 100,000 clones, roughly 71% found once. The sequenced material came from PBMCs. These receptors originate from a man between 45 and 60 years old in good health and CMV-seronegative. Each CDR3 is given with its conserved first and last residue. D genes are given only for firm matches. Clone size is given for some rows only: seen once, a few or many times, or a class if the clone is expanded.

v_call: TRBV28; clone_size: NA; d_call: TRBD2; j_call: TRBJ2-3; cdr3_nt: TGTGCCACGTCGCGCGGGGGATCAGATACGCAGTATTTT; cdr3_aa: CATSRGGSDTQYF
v_call: TRBV27; clone_size: once; d_call: NA; j_call: TRBJ2-7; cdr3_nt: TGTGCCAGCAGTTTGGGGGGTTCCTACGAGCAGTACTTC; cdr3_aa: CASSLGGSYEQYF
v_call: TRBV7-3; clone_size: NA; d_call: NA; j_call: TRBJ2-2; cdr3_nt: TGTGCCAGCAGCTTAGGTCCTAGTACCGGGGAGCTGTTTTTT; cdr3_aa: CASSLGPSTGELFF
v_call: TRBV25-1; clone_size: few; d_call: TRBD1; j_call: TRBJ2-6; cdr3_nt: TGTGCCAGCAGTGCTCGGGACAGGGGATATGGGGCCAACGTCCTGACTTTC; cdr3_aa: CASSARDRGYGANVLTF
v_call: TRBV30; clone_size: NA; d_call: NA; j_call: TRBJ2-3; cdr3_nt: TGTGCCTCTGAAAGGGGGTTCGATACGCAGTATTTT; cdr3_aa: CASERGFDTQYF
v_call: TRBV30; clone_size: NA; d_call: TRBD2; j_call: TRBJ2-3; cdr3_nt: TGTGCCTCAGCGGGAGAGACAGATACGCAGTATTTT; cdr3_aa: CASAGETDTQYF
v_call: TRBV5-1; clone_size: NA; d_call: TRBD1; j_call: TRBJ2-7; cdr3_nt: TGCGCCAGCAACCTGCAGGGGGCGGACGAGCAGTACTTC; cdr3_aa: CASNLQGADEQYF
v_call: TRBV5-1; clone_size: NA; d_call: TRBD2; j_call: TRBJ2-7; cdr3_nt: TGCGCCAGCAGCGCGGGGGGCAGGGCAAGCAACGAGCAGTACTTC; cdr3_aa: CASSAGGRASNEQYF
v_call: TRBV6-1; clone_size: NA; d_call: NA; j_call: TRBJ2-7; cdr3_nt: TGTGCCAGCAGTGAAAATTACAGATCCTACGAGCAGTACTTC; cdr3_aa: CASSENYRSYEQYF
v_call: TRBV28; clone_size: NA; d_call: NA; j_call: TRBJ1-6; cdr3_nt: TGTGCCAGCAGTCCGACAGGACAATCTCTTTCACCCCTCCACTTT; cdr3_aa: CASSPTGQSLSPLHF
v_call: TRBV2; clone_size: NA; d_call: TRBD2; j_call: TRBJ2-7; cdr3_nt: TGTGCCAGCAGTCTCTCCTGGACTAGCGTACCCTACGAGCAGTACTTC; cdr3_aa: CASSLSWTSVPYEQYF